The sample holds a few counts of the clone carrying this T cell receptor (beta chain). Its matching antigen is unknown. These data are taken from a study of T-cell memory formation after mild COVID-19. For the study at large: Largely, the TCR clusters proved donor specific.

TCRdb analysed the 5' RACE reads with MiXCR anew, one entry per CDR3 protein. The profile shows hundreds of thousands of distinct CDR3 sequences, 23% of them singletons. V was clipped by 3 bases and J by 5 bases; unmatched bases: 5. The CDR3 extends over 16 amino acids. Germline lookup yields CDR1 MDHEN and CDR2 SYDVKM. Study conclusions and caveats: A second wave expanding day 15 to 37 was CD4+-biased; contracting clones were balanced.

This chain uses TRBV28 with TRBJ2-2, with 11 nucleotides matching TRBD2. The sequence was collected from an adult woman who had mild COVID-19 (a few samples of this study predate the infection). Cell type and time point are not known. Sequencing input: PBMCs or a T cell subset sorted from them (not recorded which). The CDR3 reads CASSFPLAGGTGELFF. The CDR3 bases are TGTGCCAGCAGTTTCCCTCTAGCGGGAGGTACCGGGGAGCTGTTTTTT.